This T cell receptor (beta chain) was captured in a study of cytomegalovirus exposure and HLA in healthy donors. Researchers ran the PCR with 60 Vbeta and 13 Jbeta primers. This table comes from immunoSEQ multiplex PCR, and its TCRdb copy is limited to in-frame clones, with some not included. The sample has some 130,000 clones, 60% to 75% seen once; the top ten hold over 1.5%. V dropped 5 bases and J dropped 3 bases, with 11 bases sitting between them. Germline loops: CDR1 SEHNR, CDR2 FQNEAQ (reference sequence). The CDR3 has 15 residues. The receptor's source is a human donor in good health. J is TRBJ1-6 and V is TRBV7-9, with a possible D match to TRBD1 (6 bases). Sequenced: PBMCs. DNA for the CDR3: TGTGCCAGCAGCCCGACAGGCCTCTATAATTCACCCCTCCACTTT. Amino acids: CASSPTGLYNSPLHF. Filled out from reference TRBV7-9 and TRBJ1-6, the complete variable domain reads DTGVSQNPRHKITKRGQNVTFRCDPISEHNRLYWYRQTLGQGPEFLTYFQNEAQLEKSRLLSDRFSAERPKGSFSTLEIQRTEQGDSAMYLCASSPTGLYNSPLHFGNGTRLTVT.